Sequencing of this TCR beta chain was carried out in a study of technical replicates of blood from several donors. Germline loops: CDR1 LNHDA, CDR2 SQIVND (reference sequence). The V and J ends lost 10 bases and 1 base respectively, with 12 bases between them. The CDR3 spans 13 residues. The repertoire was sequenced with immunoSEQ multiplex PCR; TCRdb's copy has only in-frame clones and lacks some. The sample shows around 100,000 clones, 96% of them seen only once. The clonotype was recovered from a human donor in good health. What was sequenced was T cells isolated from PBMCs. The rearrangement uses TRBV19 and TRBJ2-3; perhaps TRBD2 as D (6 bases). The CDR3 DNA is TGTGCCACCGGGCCTAGCGGCACAGATACGCAGTATTTT. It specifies CATGPSGTDTQYF.